This is a list of T cell receptor beta chains from one sample in a study of cytomegalovirus exposure and HLA in healthy donors. Sequenced by immunoSEQ multiplex PCR; TCRdb stores in-frame clones only, minus some. Among fewer than 400,000 clones, roughly 90% were seen once, and the ten largest hold 0.7% to 0.85%. Sequenced sample: PBMCs. Receptors originate from a woman between 18 and 30 years old in good health and CMV-seronegative. Each CDR3 is given with its conserved first and last residue. Each record gives: J gene, clone size, D gene, V gene, CDR3 DNA, CDR3 protein. A D gene is named only where the DNA matches it firmly. Clone size is not always given. Where it is, it says once, few, many or a class for expanded clones.

TRBJ1-1,NA,TRBD1,TRBV5-1,TGCGCCAGCAGCATTCCGGGACAGGGGAACACTGAAGCTTTCTTT,CASSIPGQGNTEAFF
TRBJ2-7,few,NA,TRBV18,TGTGCCAGCTCACGCACAGGAGTTACCTACGAGCAGTACTTC,CASSRTGVTYEQYF
TRBJ2-2,NA,NA,TRBV27,TGTGCCAGCAGTGTACTAGGGGGAAACACCGGGGAGCTGTTTTTT,CASSVLGGNTGELFF
TRBJ2-2,NA,NA,TRBV7-3,TGTGCCAGCAGCGGGACTTCCAACACCGGGGAGCTGTTTTTT,CASSGTSNTGELFF
TRBJ2-7,few,TRBD2,TRBV7-9,TGTGCCAGCAGCGATAGCGGGAGGGCCGACGAGCAGTACTTC,CASSDSGRADEQYF
TRBJ2-1,NA,TRBD2,TRBV28,TGTGCCAGCGGCACCAGGGAGCGGGATTTTCTCTTC,CASGTRERDFLF
TRBJ2-5,once,NA,TRBV29-1,TGCAGCGGAGGGGGGGGTTTGGCAGAGACCCAGTACTTC,CSGGGGLAETQYF
TRBJ2-7,NA,TRBD1,TRBV5-4,TGTGCCAGCAGCTGGGGGACAGGCTCCTACGAGCAGTACTTC,CASSWGTGSYEQYF
TRBJ2-6,NA,NA,TRBV29-1,TGCAGCGTACAGGGGGGGTACTCTGGGGCCAACGTCCTGACTTTC,CSVQGGYSGANVLTF
TRBJ2-3,NA,NA,TRBV28,TGTGCCAGCAGCCGGATGGCAGGGGGCACAGATACGCAGTATTTT,CASSRMAGGTDTQYF
TRBJ1-4,NA,TRBD1,TRBV4-2,TGTGCCAGCAGCCAAGATCCGGGACAGGGGGGCGAAAAACTGTTTTTT,CASSQDPGQGGEKLFF
TRBJ2-7,few,NA,TRBV5-1,TGCGCCAGCAGATCTCAGGCCGAGCAGTACTTC,CASRSQAEQYF
TRBJ2-3,many,TRBD2,TRBV4-3,TGCGCCAGCAGCCAAGGAACCCAACCCGGGACTAGCGGGAGAACAGATACGCAGTATTTT,CASSQGTQPGTSGRTDTQYF
TRBJ2-3,NA,NA,TRBV15,TGTGCCACCAGCAGTTCAGGGGGGTTCGATACGCAGTATTTT,CATSSSGGFDTQYF
TRBJ2-7,NA,TRBD2,TRBV6-1,TGTGCCAGCAGTCGGGACTACTTGGGGGAGCAGTACTTC,CASSRDYLGEQYF
TRBJ2-7,once,TRBD2,TRBV5-1,TGCGCCAGCAGCCCGGATGGGACTAGTCCATACGAGCAGTACTTC,CASSPDGTSPYEQYF
TRBJ2-7,once,TRBD1,TRBV6-6,TGTGCCAGCACCCAGGACAGGGAACGGCCCTACGAGCAGTACTTC,CASTQDRERPYEQYF
TRBJ2-1,NA,NA,TRBV29-1,TGCAGCGTTGAGGGTGGAGGGTTGAATGAGCAGTTCTTC,CSVEGGGLNEQFF
TRBJ2-7,NA,TRBD1,TRBV19,TGTGCCAGTAGGAGACAGGGGGACTCCTACGAGCAGTACTTC,CASRRQGDSYEQYF
TRBJ2-5,NA,TRBD2,TRBV5-1,TGCGCCAGCAAATTTGCTAGCGGGGTCCAAGAGACCCAGTACTTC,CASKFASGVQETQYF
TRBJ1-4,NA,NA,TRBV28,TGTGCCAGCAGTGCCCAGGTTGAAAAACTGTTTTTT,CASSAQVEKLFF
TRBJ1-2,NA,NA,TRBV7-8,TGTGCCAGCAGCTTTGGGGGGGGAGGCCGAACCTATGGCTACACCTTC,CASSFGGGGRTYGYTF
TRBJ2-3,NA,NA,TRBV5-1,TGCGCCAGCAGCTTGGCCCCTAGCCCCACAGATACGCAGTATTTT,CASSLAPSPTDTQYF
TRBJ1-5,NA,TRBD1,TRBV15,TGTGCCACCAGCAACCTAGCGACAGGGGGTCTAAGGCAGCCCCAGCATTTT,CATSNLATGGLRQPQHF
TRBJ1-5,NA,NA,TRBV7-2,TGTGCCAGCAGCTTAAACTCAAATCAGCCCCAGCATTTT,CASSLNSNQPQHF
TRBJ2-5,NA,TRBD2,TRBV5-1,TGCGCCAGCAGCTTGTCGGGCGGGGGAGAGACCCAGTACTTC,CASSLSGGGETQYF
TRBJ2-1,NA,NA,TRBV11-3,TGTGCCAGCAGCTTAGGGACTGAGGGGGAAGGCGATGAGCAGTTCTTC,CASSLGTEGEGDEQFF
TRBJ1-2,NA,NA,TRBV9,TGTGCCAGCAGCGTTCGAGGGGACCGAGGGACTTTAGGGTATGGCTACACCTTC,CASSVRGDRGTLGYGYTF
TRBJ1-1,once,TRBD1,TRBV27,TGTGCCAGCAGACAGGGGTACAAGAACACTGAAGCTTTCTTT,CASRQGYKNTEAFF
TRBJ2-6,NA,NA,TRBV18,TGTGCCAGCTCACCGGGGAGCTCTGGGGCCAACGTCCTGACTTTC,CASSPGSSGANVLTF
TRBJ2-1,NA,TRBD2,TRBV7-8,TGTGCCAGCAGCTCGGCCCCAAAGCCGGGACTAGCGGTATTCAATGAGCAGTTCTTC,CASSSAPKPGLAVFNEQFF
TRBJ1-1,once,TRBD1,TRBV7-3,TGTGCCAGCAGACCCCGACAGGGGGTCGGTGAAGCTTTCTTT,CASRPRQGVGEAFF
TRBJ2-1,NA,NA,TRBV25-1,TGTGCCAGCAGTCCATCGGAGGAGCAGTTCTTC,CASSPSEEQFF
TRBJ1-1,NA,TRBD1,TRBV27,TGTGCCAGCACCCCCTCATACGGGACAGGGGAGAACACTGAAGCTTTCTTT,CASTPSYGTGENTEAFF
TRBJ2-5,NA,NA,TRBV28,TGTGCCAGCAGTCAACAGGGTTTTCGGCCGGAGACCCAGTACTTC,CASSQQGFRPETQYF
TRBJ2-1,few,NA,TRBV12-5,TGTGCTAGTGGTCTTGGCCGAGACTCTCTTAGTGCCAACAATGAGCAGTTCTTC,CASGLGRDSLSANNEQFF
TRBJ2-1,NA,NA,TRBV9,TGTGCCAGCAGTAATGGGAACCAGGGCTACAATGAGCAGTTCTTC,CASSNGNQGYNEQFF
TRBJ2-7,NA,TRBD2,TRBV27,TGTGCCAGCAGTTTATCGGGTAGCGGGACCCTCTACGAGCAGTACTTC,CASSLSGSGTLYEQYF
TRBJ1-4,NA,TRBD1,TRBV27,TGTGCCAGCTCGGACAGGGTGCCGAAGAAACTGTTTTTT,CASSDRVPKKLFF
TRBJ2-2,NA,NA,TRBV7-2,TGTGCCAGCAGCTTATTTTGGGCCAGCGGGTCCGGGGAGCTGTTTTTT,CASSLFWASGSGELFF
TRBJ2-1,NA,TRBD2,TRBV11-2,TGTGCCAGCAGCTTGCAACTAGCGGGGGGCTACAATGAGCAGTTCTTC,CASSLQLAGGYNEQFF
TRBJ1-2,NA,TRBD1,TRBV19,TGTGCCAGTCGGGACAGCAACTATGGCTACACCTTC,CASRDSNYGYTF
TRBJ2-1,NA,TRBD2,TRBV4-2,TGTGCCAGCAGCCCCGGACTAGCGGCGAGTATAGAGCAGTTCTTC,CASSPGLAASIEQFF
TRBJ1-2,NA,TRBD1,TRBV7-3,TGTGCCAGCAGCTTAACGGACAGGGATGGCTACACCTTC,CASSLTDRDGYTF
TRBJ1-2,NA,NA,TRBV6-6,TGTGCCAGCAGGGCGGGCCCCCATGGCTACACCTTC,CASRAGPHGYTF
TRBJ2-7,NA,TRBD2,TRBV5-6,TGTGCCAGCAGCTTGGGGGGGGGACCCCCCTCCTACGAGCAGTACTTC,CASSLGGGPPSYEQYF
TRBJ2-6,NA,NA,TRBV28,TGTGCCAGCAGTACCCTGGGCAGTTCGTGGAGGGGAGGGGCCAACGTCCTGACTTTC,CASSTLGSSWRGGANVLTF
TRBJ2-7,NA,NA,TRBV27,TGTGCCAGAGGGGGAGGGCCGTCCTACGAGCAGTACTTC,CARGGGPSYEQYF
TRBJ1-3,NA,NA,TRBV2,TGTGCCACAGGGGATCGAAACACCATATATTTT,CATGDRNTIYF